A selection of T cell receptor beta chains follows, all from one sample in a study of cytomegalovirus exposure and HLA in healthy donors. Sequencing was performed with immunoSEQ multiplex PCR; in TCRdb, only in-frame clones are kept and a portion is missing. Among roughly 120,000 clones listed, around 60% were seen once. Input material: PBMCs. The receptors originated from a man aged 35-49 years in good health and CMV-seropositive. Both conserved end residues are trimmed from each CDR3.

J: TRBJ2-3
V: TRBV9
CDR3: ASSALGDTQY

J: TRBJ2-3
V: TRBV10-1
CDR3: ASSATGGWADTQY

J: TRBJ2-3
V: TRBV5-8
CDR3: ASSLMTSGGYTDTQY

J: TRBJ1-5
V: TRBV27
CDR3: ASSPGVPNQPQH

J: TRBJ1-2
V: TRBV27
CDR3: ASSTAPGVGYT

J: TRBJ2-7
V: TRBV19
CDR3: ASSRGLGGASSYEQY

J: TRBJ1-3
V: TRBV5-4
CDR3: ASSSPSRGQAGNTIY

J: TRBJ2-7
V: TRBV4-1
CDR3: ASSQATSGSSYEQY

J: TRBJ1-1
V: TRBV5-4
CDR3: ASSLDRPRSVNTEAF

J: TRBJ2-7
V: TRBV5-1
CDR3: ASSLWRERSYEQY

J: TRBJ1-6
V: TRBV5-1
CDR3: ASSLGTDRVISPLH

J: TRBJ1-3
V: TRBV30
CDR3: AWRQGGNTIY

J: TRBJ1-2
V: TRBV27
CDR3: ASSFRDRGYGYT

J: TRBJ1-1
V: TRBV5-4
CDR3: ASRDKNTEAF

J: TRBJ2-7
V: TRBV27
CDR3: ASSLYGREQY

J: TRBJ1-2
V: TRBV7-9
CDR3: ASSSHLTSGYT

J: TRBJ2-2
V: TRBV4-1
CDR3: ASSPGQGNDGELF

J: TRBJ2-2
V: TRBV30
CDR3: AWTDHRTGELF

J: TRBJ1-1
V: TRBV10-3
CDR3: AIRQVVRGGGRPGTGAI

J: TRBJ2-7
V: TRBV6-5
CDR3: ASSYGGQGAYEQY

J: TRBJ1-2
V: TRBV5-1
CDR3: ASSAGGAGYGYT

J: TRBJ2-1
V: TRBV27
CDR3: ASSFVRGQDQF

J: TRBJ1-4
V: TRBV9
CDR3: ASSDRQDEKLF

J: TRBJ2-7
V: TRBV5-6
CDR3: ASSLGLAGSRYEQY

J: TRBJ1-1
V: TRBV10-1
CDR3: ASSEFSGGNTEAF

J: TRBJ1-5
V: TRBV7-3
CDR3: ASSFQTGQPQH

J: TRBJ2-1
V: TRBV7-6
CDR3: ASSLGAAGVLSSYNEQF

J: TRBJ2-4
V: TRBV6-1
CDR3: ASSDVDRGYIQY

J: TRBJ2-7
V: TRBV6-5
CDR3: ASRGTGTNEQY

J: TRBJ1-5
V: TRBV18
CDR3: ASSPTSGGESNQPQH

J: TRBJ2-7
V: TRBV5-5
CDR3: ASSYRQGVYEQY

J: TRBJ1-5
V: TRBV19
CDR3: ASRWEGNQPQH

J: TRBJ2-5
V: TRBV30
CDR3: AWSVLEETQY